A selection of T cell receptor beta chains follows, all from one sample in a study of blood T cell repertoires in COVID-19. Assay: immunoSEQ multiplex PCR; the TCRdb copy retains only in-frame clones and omits some. The table includes about 370,000 clones, around 92% detected once. The source material was PBMCs or T cells enriched from blood (not recorded which). All receptors come from a woman between 25 and 40 years old who had recovered from COVID-19. The CDR3 runs from the conserved cysteine through the conserved F or W. The order of the fields is CDR3 length, D gene, V gene, J gene, clone size, CDR3 DNA, CDR3 protein. The D gene is left open where the match is weak. Clone size is stated in some rows and not others, as once, few, many or a class when expanded.

14	.	TRBV7-9	TRBJ1-2	.	TGTGCCAGCAGCGCGGACAGATCTAACTATGGCTACACCTTC	CASSADRSNYGYTF
15	.	TRBV4-2	TRBJ1-6	.	TGTGCCAGCAGCCAAGAGGGGCTAGAGAATTCACCCCTCCACTTT	CASSQEGLENSPLHF
12	.	TRBV12-3/TRBV12-4	TRBJ1-2	once	TGTGCCAGCAGTTCAACAGTCTATGGCTACACCTTC	CASSSTVYGYTF
14	TRBD1	TRBV19	TRBJ2-1	.	TGTGCCAGTAGTCCGACAGGGCGGCGCAATGAGCAGTTCTTC	CASSPTGRRNEQFF
19	TRBD2	TRBV5-6	TRBJ2-5	few	TGTGCCAGCAGCTTGTGGGGCCTTGGACTAGCGGACGGACAAGAGACCCAGTACTTC	CASSLWGLGLADGQETQYF
17	.	TRBV12-2	TRBJ1-5	.	TGTGCAAGTCGCTTAGGCGGGATACAGAAAGAGCCGCAGCCCCAGCATTTT	CASRLGGIQKEPQPQHF
17	.	TRBV5-1	TRBJ2-1	.	TGCGCCAGCAGCCTTATCCCCACCCTGAGCTCCTACAATGAGCAGTTCTTC	CASSLIPTLSSYNEQFF
13	TRBD1	TRBV11-2	TRBJ2-7	few	TGTGCCAGCAGCTCGGGGACAGGGAACGAGCAGTACTTC	CASSSGTGNEQYF
14	.	TRBV28	TRBJ1-2	.	TGTGCCAGCAGTTTCGGGGGATCCGGCTATGGCTACACCTTC	CASSFGGSGYGYTF
13	.	TRBV6-5	TRBJ1-2	.	TGTGCCAGCAGTCTACAGGGTAACGATGGCTACACCTTC	CASSLQGNDGYTF
15	TRBD1	TRBV27	TRBJ2-7	.	TGTGCCAGCAGTGGGGCGTCAGGGGGCTCCTACGAGCAGTACTTC	CASSGASGGSYEQYF
12	.	TRBV5-4	TRBJ1-1	.	TGTGCCAGCGGCCGGGGGACTGCTGAAGCTTTCTTT	CASGRGTAEAFF